This paragraph reports one T cell receptor (beta chain). Its antigen remains unidentified. No clone much larger than this one lies a single base away; base qualities are absent. The sample originates from a study of memory CD4+ T cells and cytomegalovirus serostatus (dated by TCRdb to the late 2010s). The study in broad terms: A total of about 35 healthy Belgian adults, of whom 9 were CMV seropositive and some 24 were CMV seronegative, were included in the cohort. CD4+ memory TCRbeta repertoires of a Belgian cohort with known cytomegalovirus serostatus were sequenced in order to replicate a published TCR-based CMV serostatus classifier.

A FACSAria II was used to sort memory CD4+ T cells, defined as single viable CD3+CD4+CD8-CD45RO+ cells. CMV serostatus was determined with a Roche Elecsys assay detecting serum IgG against CMV pp150, pp28, p38 and p52. Once the samples were thawed, total CD4+ T cells were enriched through positive selection using CD4 magnetic microbeads. The samples came from a different study that was designed specifically to examine the CD4+ T cell memory repertoire. Following standard operating procedures, peripheral blood mononuclear cells were isolated and cryopreserved, while serum was kept at -80 degrees C. The staining relied on CD3-PerCP (BW264/56), CD4-APC (RPA-T4), CD45RO-PE (UCHT1) and CD8-Pacific Orange (3B5) antibodies, and Sytox blue was used to exclude non-viable cells. Study-wide conclusions, independent of this receptor: Of fewer than 200 previously reported CMV-associated TCRbeta sequences, 67 appeared in the CD4+ memory repertoires, each in one to five individuals. For CMV serostatus prediction, a median bootstrapped AUC of approximately 0.95 was reached with the original framework, and a median bootstrapped AUC of roughly 0.9 was reached with a US-trained random forest. On the Belgian cohort, the classifier based on the original framework reached a median bootstrapped AUC of nearly 0.97, with a 95% CI of 0.76-1.00. Results were interpreted as suggesting that the CMV-associated TCR signature is largely present in the CD4+ memory repertoire. Unlike the original study, which covered naive and memory CD4+ and CD8+ populations, the Belgian study sequenced only CD4+CD45RO+ memory cells.

The Quick-DNA Microprep Kit was used to extract genomic DNA from the sorted cells. Amplification of TCRbeta DNA was done with the immunoSEQ hsTCRbeta kit, following the protocol from the manufacturer. An Illumina MiSeq instrument was used to sequence the TCRbeta libraries. As for the original processing: After out-of-frame sequences were removed, under 2.5 million distinct TCRbeta sequences remained, averaging about 67,000 per individual. Two values were used to score each individual: the count of under 200 previously reported CMV-associated TCRbeta sequences and the total count of productive distinct TCRbeta sequences. A beta-binomial model was reimplemented in Python, and random forests from scikit-learn, run with default parameters, were trained on data from the US cohort. On the Belgian cohort, classifier performance was reported as the median AUC, along with percentile confidence intervals, across 10,000 bootstrap iterations. The table comes from immuneACCESS by way of TCRdb, which keeps in-frame sequences with V and J called. Part of the clones is missing from these tables; in studies checked, under half for an unresolved V gene and the rest for unknown reasons. Clonal size and the V and J genes are those of that table, whereas D and trimming came from the DNA. The sample table holds tens of thousands of clones, of which under 80% were seen once. Around 0.67% of the sample lies in the top ten.

The germline V gene specifies MNHNS as CDR1 and SASEGT as CDR2. V and J lose 6 bases and 0 bases, and a span of 9 bases separates them. The CDR3, from cysteine to phenylalanine, totals 14 residues. Only the CDR3 portion is preserved as DNA: 42 bases, with reading frame beginning at the first base. Sample: memory CD4+ T cells from blood. The chain was built from TRBV6-1 and TRBJ1-5; the D segment cannot be called with confidence. The TCR comes from an adult in good health and CMV-seronegative. The encoded CDR3 is CASRQDFSNQPQHF. Read as DNA, the sequence is TGTGCCAGCAGGCAGGATTTTAGCAATCAGCCCCAGCATTTT.